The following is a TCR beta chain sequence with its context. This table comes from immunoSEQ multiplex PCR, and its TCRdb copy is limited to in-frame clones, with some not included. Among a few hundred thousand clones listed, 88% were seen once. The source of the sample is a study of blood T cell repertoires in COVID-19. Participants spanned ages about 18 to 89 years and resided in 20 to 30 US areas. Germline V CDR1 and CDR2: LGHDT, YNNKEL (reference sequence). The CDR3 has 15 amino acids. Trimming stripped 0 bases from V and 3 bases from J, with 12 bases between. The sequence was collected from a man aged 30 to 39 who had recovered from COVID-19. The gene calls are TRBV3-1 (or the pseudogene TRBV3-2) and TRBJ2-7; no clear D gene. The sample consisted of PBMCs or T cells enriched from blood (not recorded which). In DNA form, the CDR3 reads TGTGCCAGCAGCCAAGACGTCCAGTCGGGCTACGAGCAGTACTTC. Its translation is CASSQDVQSGYEQYF.